Each of the 25 T cell receptor beta chains below was sequenced from the same sample in a study of blood T cell repertoires in COVID-19. Clones were read by immunoSEQ multiplex PCR, and TCRdb kept only the in-frame ones, dropping some. The table lists 100,000 to 150,000 clones, over 75% of them singletons, with approximately 6.6% in the top ten. Source material: peripheral blood. Receptor source: a man older than 75 with active or convalescent COVID-19.

V usage is TRBV19 and J usage is TRBJ2-1, with 7 bases aligning to TRBD2. V gave up 3 bases and J gave up 5 bases; unmatched junction bases: 4. The CDR3 has 14 residues. Per the germline V gene, CDR1 is LNHDA and CDR2 is SQIVND (reference sequence). The CDR3 spells CASSIRRENNEQFF. The CDR3 coding sequence is TGTGCCAGTAGTATCAGGCGGGAGAACAATGAGCAGTTCTTC.

This chain joins TRBV24-1 and TRBJ1-2; 7 bases fit TRBD1. CDR3 length: 16 amino acids. Looked up from germline, CDR1 is KGHDR and CDR2 is SFDVKD. The V segment lost 5 bases and the J segment 1 base; nucleotides outside the gene matches: 9. CDR3 DNA sequence: TGTGCCACCAGTGCCGGGACAGAGACATATAACTATGGCTACACCTTC. It translates to CATSAGTETYNYGYTF.

Here the CDR3 reads CASSPRGGNTIYF. CDR3 nucleotides: TGTGCCAGCAGTCCACGCGGAGGAAACACCATATATTTT. The V gene is TRBV6-2 or TRBV6-3, the J gene TRBJ1-3; no clear D. This CDR3 has 13 residues. Germline V gene lookup returns CDR1 MNHEY and CDR2 SVGEGT. Trimming shortened V by 5 bases and J by 4 bases, and 9 bases separated the two germline ends.

This chain connects TRBV9 to TRBJ1-6; TRBD1 is a possible D gene (6 bases). Trimming removed 0 bases from V and 7 bases from J, with 11 bases in between. Germline V CDR1 and CDR2: SGDLS, YYNGEE. CDR3 size: 15 residues. CDR3 DNA sequence: TGTGCCAGCAGCGTAGGGGGGCAGTCGAATTCACCCCTCCACTTT. This gives the protein CASSVGGQSNSPLHF.

This sequence joins TRBV6-5 and TRBJ2-4; D possibly corresponds to TRBD2 (6 bases). In germline, CDR1 is MNHEY, CDR2 SVGAGI. CDR3 length: 14 residues. Between the trimmed V and J ends, which lost 2 bases and 2 bases, there was a span of 7 bases. The CDR3 sequence: CASSYRGTKNIQYF. The DNA for the CDR3 is TGTGCCAGCAGTTACCGGGGGACCAAAAACATTCAGTACTTC.

The chain uses TRBV2 and TRBJ2-7, with 10 bases aligning to TRBD2. V shed 6 bases, J shed 5 bases, and the junction held 4 bases outside the gene matches. Germline CDR1 SNHLY, CDR2 FYNNEI. The CDR3 loop spans 13 amino acids. CDR3: CASRQGLANEQYF. CDR3 DNA: TGTGCCAGCAGACAGGGACTAGCGAACGAGCAGTACTTC.

V and J are TRBV29-1 and TRBJ1-1, with unresolved D. The CDR3 runs to 11 residues. V lost 6 bases, J lost 4 bases, and 9 bases lay in between. CDR1 is SQVTM, CDR2 ANQGSEA, per germline. The CDR3 is CSVIPGTEAFF. As DNA, the CDR3 is TGCAGCGTCATACCCGGCACTGAAGCTTTCTTT.

The CDR3: CASHRGGTDTQYF. CDR3 nucleotides: TGTGCCAGCCACAGGGGTGGTACAGATACGCAGTATTTT. The chain joins TRBV2 to TRBJ2-3; 7 positions agree with TRBD1. The trim removed 8 bases at V and 3 bases at J, leaving 5 bases unmatched. The germline V gene has CDR1 SNHLY and CDR2 FYNNEI. The CDR3 totals 13 residues.

The V gene is TRBV24-1, the J gene TRBJ2-5; D is possibly TRBD1 (5 bases). Germline CDR1 KGHDR, CDR2 SFDVKD. The CDR3 runs 17 residues. The germline V and J ends were trimmed by 5 bases and 0 bases, with 18 bases remaining between them. The DNA of the CDR3 is TGTGCCACCAGTGGCTTACGACAGACTGCGGACCAAGAGACCCAGTACTTC. Amino acids: CATSGLRQTADQETQYF.

The rearrangement uses TRBV7-9 and TRBJ2-5; maybe TRBD2 (6 bases). CDR1 is SEHNR and CDR2 is FQNEAQ in the germline V gene (reference sequence). This CDR3 has 15 residues. The V end was cut by 1 base, the J end by 3 bases, with 12 bases between. The CDR3 loop is CASSLVAVDKETQYF. The CDR3 DNA sequence: TGTGCCAGCAGCTTAGTAGCGGTTGACAAAGAGACCCAGTACTTC.

The DNA of the CDR3 is TGCGCCAGCAGCTTGTTTCCGGGAGCAGGCACAGATACGCAGTATTTT. It yields the protein CASSLFPGAGTDTQYF. The chain combines TRBV5-1 with TRBJ2-3; D is perhaps TRBD2 (6 bases). The CDR3 spans 16 residues. Germline lookup yields CDR1 SGHRS and CDR2 YFSETQ. Trimming cost V 1 base and J 1 base, with 13 bases left between them.

The chain has TRBV5-1 and TRBJ2-3, with 12 bases fitting TRBD2. The ends lost 4 bases at V and 0 bases at J; junction bases unmatched: 12. The CDR3 has 19 residues. The germline V gene has CDR1 SGHRS and CDR2 YFSETQ. The CDR3 sequence is CASSGDIRTSGKSTDTQYF. The DNA of the CDR3 is TGCGCCAGCAGCGGTGACATCAGGACTAGCGGGAAGAGCACAGATACGCAGTATTTT.

The chain is built from TRBV7-9 and TRBJ1-5; D not resolved. In germline, CDR1 is SEHNR, CDR2 FQNEAQ (reference sequence). The CDR3 contains 15 residues. Trimming took 1 base from V and 2 from J, leaving 9 bases between them. CDR3 in DNA: TGTGCCAGCAGCTTAGGAAGCCGAGGCAATCAGCCCCAGCATTTT. Encoded protein: CASSLGSRGNQPQHF.

This chain uses TRBV19 with TRBJ2-1, with 8 bases lining up with TRBD1. The CDR3 is 21 amino acids. The trim removed 0 bases at V and 0 bases at J, leaving 16 bases unmatched. Germline lookup yields CDR1 LNHDA and CDR2 SQIVND (reference sequence). The CDR3 region is CASSIDRGQGGPLSSYNEQFF. The CDR3 DNA sequence: TGTGCCAGTAGTATAGACAGAGGACAGGGTGGCCCCCTAAGCTCCTACAATGAGCAGTTCTTC.

The genes are TRBV6-5 and TRBJ2-7; 7 nucleotides line up with TRBD2. This CDR3 comprises 13 residues. After removal of 5 bases from V and 3 bases from J, the junction contained 4 bases not matched to a gene. The germline gives CDR1 MNHEY, CDR2 SVGAGI. The CDR3 spells CASSRPGGYEQYF. In nucleotides, the CDR3 is TGTGCCAGCAGTAGACCGGGGGGCTACGAGCAGTACTTC.

The chain couples TRBV11-2 to TRBJ1-5; the D is unclear. Germline CDR1 is SGHAT and CDR2 is FQNNGV. CDR3 size: 13 residues. V was trimmed by 1 base and J by 5 bases, leaving 6 bases between them. The CDR3, as DNA: TGTGCCAGCAGCTTAGTGAGGGATCAGCCCCAGCATTTT. Translation gives CASSLVRDQPQHF.

This clone has just one count. This chain joins TRBV19 and TRBJ1-1, with D perhaps matching TRBD1 (5 bases). Germline CDR1 LNHDA, CDR2 SQIVND (reference sequence). V was shortened by 5 bases and J by 3 bases, with 16 bases between the two germline ends. This CDR3 has 15 amino acids. CDR3 in amino acids: CASSLPGRVDTEAFF. In DNA form, the CDR3 reads TGTGCCAGTAGTCTCCCAGGCAGGGTGGACACTGAAGCTTTCTTT.

This clone came up a few times. The chain carries TRBV4-3 and TRBJ2-7, with 9 nucleotides matching TRBD2. V shed 1 base, J shed 2 bases, and the junction held 6 bases outside the gene matches. CDR1 and CDR2 from the germline V gene are LGHNA and YSLEER. This CDR3 comprises 16 residues. The CDR3 spells CASSQGLLAGTYEQYF. In DNA form, the CDR3 reads TGCGCCAGCAGCCAAGGGCTGCTAGCGGGAACCTACGAGCAGTACTTC.

This clone was observed a handful of times. The chain uses TRBV12-3 or TRBV12-4 and TRBJ1-2, with 7 nucleotides matching TRBD1. Trimming removed 5 bases from V and 4 bases from J; junction bases left unmatched: 4. The CDR3 has 13 amino acids. The CDR3 spells CASSTWDSYGYTF. The CDR3 region has the DNA TGTGCCAGCAGTACTTGGGACAGCTATGGCTACACCTTC.

This chain connects TRBV7-6 to TRBJ1-3; D not certain. Germline V lookup: CDR1 SGHVS, CDR2 FNYEAQ. The CDR3 has 14 residues. The V end was cut by 1 base, the J end by 0 bases, with 4 bases between. CDR3 bases: TGTGCCAGCAGCTTAGTTAGCTCTGGAAACACCATATATTTT. It yields the protein CASSLVSSGNTIYF.

The rearrangement joins TRBV2 to TRBJ1-2, with 7 bases identical to TRBD1. This CDR3 has 14 amino acids. V dropped 7 bases and J dropped 3; count of bases not matched to a gene: 8. The germline V gene has CDR1 SNHLY and CDR2 FYNNEI. CDR3 sequence reads: CASNLQGDYYGYTF. In DNA, the CDR3 is TGTGCCAGCAATCTTCAGGGGGACTACTATGGCTACACCTTC. Using reference TRBV2 and TRBJ1-2 for the parts outside the CDR3, the full variable domain is EPEVTQTPSHQVTQMGQEVILRCVPISNHLYFYWYRQILGQKVEFLVSFYNNEISEKSEIFDDQFSVERPDGSNFTLKIRSTKLEDSAMYFCASNLQGDYYGYTFGSGTRLTVV.

The chain uses TRBV7-2 and TRBJ2-7; 7 nucleotides align to TRBD1. With 2 bases clipped from V and 0 bases from J, the junction kept 1 base outside the gene matches. The CDR3 sequence is 14 residues long. The V gene's germline CDR1 is SGHTA and CDR2 FQGNSA. DNA of the CDR3: TGTGCCAGCAGCTTAAGACAGGGCTCCTACGAGCAGTACTTC. It translates to CASSLRQGSYEQYF. The full variable domain, completed using reference TRBV7-2 and TRBJ2-7, is GAGVSQSPSNKVTEKGKDVELRCDPISGHTALYWYRQSLGQGLEFLIYFQGNSAPDKSGLPSDRFSAERTGGSVSTLTIQRTQQEDSAVYLCASSLRQGSYEQYFGPGTRLTVT.

The chain couples TRBV5-8 to TRBJ2-1, with 7 bases aligning to TRBD1. CDR1 and CDR2 (germline): SGHTS, YDEGEE. The V gene end was trimmed by 2 bases and the J gene end by 0 bases; junction bases not matched to a gene: 5. The CDR3 runs to 16 residues. The CDR3: CASSFDRVGSYNEQFF. CDR3 in DNA: TGTGCCAGCAGCTTTGACAGGGTGGGCTCCTACAATGAGCAGTTCTTC.

This clone was seen only a few times. The chain links TRBV4-3 to TRBJ2-1; 9 bases are a match to TRBD2. CDR1 LGHNA and CDR2 YSLEER come from the germline V gene. The V segment lost 1 base and the J segment 6 bases; nucleotides outside the gene matches: 7. CDR3 length: 16 residues. The DNA for the CDR3 is TGCGCCAGCAGCCAAGCCCCGGCGGGAGGGGCCAATGAGCAGTTCTTC. As protein: CASSQAPAGGANEQFF.

The chain uses TRBV9 and TRBJ1-2; 10 bases agree with TRBD1. This CDR3 comprises 14 residues. Germline trimming cut 3 bases from V and 4 bases from J; bases unmatched to any gene: 3. Germline V gives CDR1 SGDLS, CDR2 YYNGEE. The CDR3 loop reads CASSARDRGYGYTF. In nucleotides, the CDR3 is TGTGCCAGCAGCGCAAGGGACAGGGGCTATGGCTACACCTTC.